This TCR beta chain is drawn from a study of cytomegalovirus exposure and HLA in healthy donors. PCR employed 60 Vbeta and 13 Jbeta primers. The data were produced by immunoSEQ multiplex PCR, yet TCRdb's version contains in-frame clones alone and is incomplete. The table shows under 130,000 clones, with 70% to 85% occurring only once. CDR3 length: 16 residues. Per the germline V gene, CDR1 is SNHLY and CDR2 is FYNNEI. The V segment lost 3 bases and the J segment 1 base; nucleotides outside the gene matches: 2. The receptor was derived from a woman in her 40s in good health and CMV-seronegative. The V call is TRBV2, the J call TRBJ2-5, with TRBD2 matching 13 bases. The material sequenced was PBMCs. DNA of the CDR3: TGTGCCAGCAGTGAGAGGACTAGCGGGAGCCAAGAGACCCAGTACTTC. Translating it yields CASSERTSGSQETQYF.